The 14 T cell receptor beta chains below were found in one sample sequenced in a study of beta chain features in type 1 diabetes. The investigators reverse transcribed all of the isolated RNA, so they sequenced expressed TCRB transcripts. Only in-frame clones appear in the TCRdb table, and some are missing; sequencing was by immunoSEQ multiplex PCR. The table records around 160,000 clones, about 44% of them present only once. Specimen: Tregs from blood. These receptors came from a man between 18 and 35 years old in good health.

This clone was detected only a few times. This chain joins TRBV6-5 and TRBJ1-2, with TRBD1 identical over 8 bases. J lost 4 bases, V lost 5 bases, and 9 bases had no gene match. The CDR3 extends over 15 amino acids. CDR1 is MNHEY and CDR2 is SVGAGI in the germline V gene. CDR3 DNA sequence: TGTGCCAGCAGTCTCCGGACAGGGACGGTCTATGGCTACACCTTC. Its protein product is CASSLRTGTVYGYTF.

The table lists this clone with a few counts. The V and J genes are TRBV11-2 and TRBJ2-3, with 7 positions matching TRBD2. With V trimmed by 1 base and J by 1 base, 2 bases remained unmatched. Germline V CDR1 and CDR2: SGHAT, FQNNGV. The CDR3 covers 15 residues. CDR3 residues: CASSLGSGGTDTQYF. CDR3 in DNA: TGTGCCAGCAGCTTAGGCAGCGGGGGCACAGATACGCAGTATTTT.

The CDR3 sequence is CASSQGQGASSYEQYF. The CDR3 DNA is TGTGCCAGCAGCCAGGGACAGGGGGCGAGCTCCTACGAGCAGTACTTC. The chain links TRBV27 to TRBJ2-7; 12 bases are shared with TRBD1. The CDR3 is made up of 16 amino acids. The V gene end was trimmed by 6 bases and the J gene end by 0 bases; junction bases not matched to a gene: 6. From germline, CDR1 is MNHEY and CDR2 SMNVEV (reference sequence).

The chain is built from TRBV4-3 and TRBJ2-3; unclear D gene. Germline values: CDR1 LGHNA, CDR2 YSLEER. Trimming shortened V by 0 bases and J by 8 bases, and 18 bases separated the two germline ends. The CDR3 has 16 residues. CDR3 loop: CASSQELYEAGSTQYF. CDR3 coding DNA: TGCGCCAGCAGCCAAGAGCTTTATGAGGCCGGCAGTACGCAGTATTTT.

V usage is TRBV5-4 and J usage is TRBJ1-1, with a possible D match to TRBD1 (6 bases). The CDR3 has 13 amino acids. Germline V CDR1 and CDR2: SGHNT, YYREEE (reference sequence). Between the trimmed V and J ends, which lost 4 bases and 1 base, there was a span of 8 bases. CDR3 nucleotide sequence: TGTGCCAGCAGCCGGACAGCGAACACTGAAGCTTTCTTT. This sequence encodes CASSRTANTEAFF.

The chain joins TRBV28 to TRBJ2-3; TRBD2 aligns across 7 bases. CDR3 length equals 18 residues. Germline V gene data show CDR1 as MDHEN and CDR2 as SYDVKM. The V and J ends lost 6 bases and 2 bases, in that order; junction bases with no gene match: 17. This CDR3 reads CASSSGGSWEGLTDTQYF. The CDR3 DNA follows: TGTGCCAGCAGCTCTGGAGGGTCGTGGGAGGGCCTCACAGATACGCAGTATTTT.

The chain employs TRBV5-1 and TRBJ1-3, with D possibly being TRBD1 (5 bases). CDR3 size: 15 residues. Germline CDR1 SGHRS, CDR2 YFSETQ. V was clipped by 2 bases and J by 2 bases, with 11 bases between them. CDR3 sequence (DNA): TGCGCCAGCAGCTTATTAGGGGCGGCTGGAAACACCATATATTTT. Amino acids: CASSLLGAAGNTIYF.

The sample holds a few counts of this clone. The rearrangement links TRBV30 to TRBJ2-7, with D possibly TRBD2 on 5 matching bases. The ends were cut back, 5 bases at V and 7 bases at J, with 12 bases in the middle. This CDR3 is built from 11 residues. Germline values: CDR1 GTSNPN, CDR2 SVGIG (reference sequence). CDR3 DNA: TGTGCCTGGTCTGACTACTCAGAGCAGTACTTC. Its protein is CAWSDYSEQYF.

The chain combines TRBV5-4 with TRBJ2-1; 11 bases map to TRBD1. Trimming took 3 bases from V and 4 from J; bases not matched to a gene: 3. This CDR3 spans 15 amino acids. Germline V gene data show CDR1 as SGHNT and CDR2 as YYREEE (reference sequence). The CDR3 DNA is TGTGCCAGCAGCTACGGACAGGGGGCTTACAATGAGCAGTTCTTC. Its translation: CASSYGQGAYNEQFF.

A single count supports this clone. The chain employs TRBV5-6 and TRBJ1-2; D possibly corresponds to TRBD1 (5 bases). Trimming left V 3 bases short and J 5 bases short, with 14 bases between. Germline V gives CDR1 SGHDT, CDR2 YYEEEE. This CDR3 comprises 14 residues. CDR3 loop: CASSSWGRPYGYTF. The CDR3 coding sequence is TGTGCCAGCAGCTCGTGGGGCAGACCATATGGCTACACCTTC.

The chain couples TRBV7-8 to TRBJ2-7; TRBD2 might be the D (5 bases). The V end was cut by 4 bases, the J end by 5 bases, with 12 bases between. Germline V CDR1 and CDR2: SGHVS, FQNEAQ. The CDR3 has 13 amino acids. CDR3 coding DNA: TGTGCCAGCAGCTCAACCCGGGGAAACGAGCAGTACTTC. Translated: CASSSTRGNEQYF.

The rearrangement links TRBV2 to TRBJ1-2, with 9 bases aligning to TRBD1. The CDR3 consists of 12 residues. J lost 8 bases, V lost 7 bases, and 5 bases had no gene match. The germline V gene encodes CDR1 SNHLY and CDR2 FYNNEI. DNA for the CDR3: TGTGCCAGCACGGGACAGGGCTACGGCTACACCTTC. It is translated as CASTGQGYGYTF.

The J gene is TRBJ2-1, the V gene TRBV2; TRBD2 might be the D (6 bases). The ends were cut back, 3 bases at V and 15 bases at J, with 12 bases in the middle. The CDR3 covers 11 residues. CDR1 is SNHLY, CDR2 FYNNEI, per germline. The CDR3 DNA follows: TGTGCCAGCAGTGACGGGGGACCGAGGTTCTTC. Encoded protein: CASSDGGPRFF.

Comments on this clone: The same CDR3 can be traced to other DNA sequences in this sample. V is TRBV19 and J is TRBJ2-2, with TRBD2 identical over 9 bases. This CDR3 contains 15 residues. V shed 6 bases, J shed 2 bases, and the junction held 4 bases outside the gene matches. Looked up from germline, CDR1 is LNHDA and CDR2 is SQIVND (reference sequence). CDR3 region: CASRRLAGNTGELFF. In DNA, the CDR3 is TGTGCCAGTAGAAGGCTAGCGGGAAACACCGGGGAGCTGTTTTTT.